What follows are 21 T cell receptor beta chains derived from one specimen sequenced in a study of blood T cell repertoires in COVID-19. The assay was immunoSEQ multiplex PCR, and TCRdb's table has in-frame clones only and misses some. The table has approximately 300,000 clones, around 85% seen once. Sequenced material: PBMCs or T cells enriched from blood (not recorded which). The receptor set was obtained from a woman in her twenties or thirties who had been exposed to COVID-19.

This chain joins TRBV30 and TRBJ1-1; D remains ambiguous. The CDR3 sequence is 11 residues long. Germline CDR1 is GTSNPN and CDR2 is SVGIG (reference sequence). Trimming stripped 5 bases from V and 5 bases from J, with 9 bases between. For the CDR3, the DNA is TGTGCCTGGGGTGGAGTGACTGAAGCTTTCTTT. It encodes CAWGGVTEAFF.

The gene calls are TRBV5-4 and TRBJ2-3; the match to TRBD2 covers 10 bases. Trimming at V came to 4 bases and at J to 6 bases, leaving 5 bases not matched to a gene. Germline assignment: CDR1 SGHNT and CDR2 YYREEE (reference sequence). This CDR3 comprises 14 residues. The chain's CDR3 is CASSQRGGLDTQYF. The CDR3 DNA reads TGTGCCAGCAGCCAGCGGGGGGGCCTCGATACGCAGTATTTT. The full variable domain, its missing parts supplied by reference TRBV5-4 and TRBJ2-3, is ETGVTQSPTHLIKTRGQQVTLRCSSQSGHNTVSWYQQALGQGPQFIFQYYREEENGRGNFPPRFSGLQFPNYSSELNVNALELDDSALYLCASSQRGGLDTQYFGPGTRLTVL.

The chain has TRBV10-3 and TRBJ2-7, with D perhaps matching TRBD1 (6 bases). The CDR3 consists of 17 residues. The germline V gene has CDR1 ENHRY and CDR2 SYGVKD. Trimming pared 6 bases from V and 3 bases from J, leaving 24 bases between. The CDR3 loop is CAIRSTGEEVLHYEQYF. For the CDR3, the DNA is TGTGCCATCAGATCGACAGGAGAGGAGGTCCTACACTACGAGCAGTACTTC.

This chain uses TRBV29-1 with TRBJ2-5; no definite D call. Germline V gene data show CDR1 as SQVTM and CDR2 as ANQGSEA. This CDR3 region has 11 residues. Trimming removed 0 bases from V and 13 bases from J, with 12 bases in between. The CDR3 DNA follows: TGCAGCGTTGAAGATGAAACAGTGAGGTACTTC. This codes for CSVEDETVRYF.

Comment on this clone: A junction boundary mismatches the germline segment, possibly from a read error. This chain uses TRBV7-7 with TRBJ1-6; D is unclear. CDR1 is SSHAT, CDR2 FNYEAQ, per germline (reference sequence). The CDR3 extends over 13 amino acids. The CDR3 sequence: CASSRGPEEPLHF. The CDR3 nucleotides read TGTGCTAGCAGCCGAGGCCCTGAGGAACCCCTCCACTTT. The complete variable domain, with remaining parts taken from reference TRBV7-7 and TRBJ1-6, reads GAGVSQSPRYKVTKRGQDVTLRCDPISSHATLYWYQQALGQGPEFLTYFNYEAQPDKSGLPSDRFSAERPEGSISTLTIQRTEQRDSAMYRCASSRGPEEPLHFGNGTRLTVT.

The CDR3 DNA reads TGTGCCAGCAGTTTGGCGGTACCACCTCTCAGTGAGCAGTTCTTC. Protein sequence: CASSLAVPPLSEQFF. The genes are TRBV27 and TRBJ2-1; no definite D call. The CDR3 is made up of 15 amino acids. The V end lost 3 bases, the J end lost 9 bases, and 18 bases lay between the germline ends. Germline loops: CDR1 MNHEY, CDR2 SMNVEV (reference sequence).

The V gene is TRBV11-2, the J gene TRBJ2-1, with TRBD1 as a possible D gene (5 bases). The CDR3 spans 12 residues. Trimming removed 5 bases at V and 6 bases at J, with 8 bases between. Per the germline V gene, CDR1 is SGHAT and CDR2 is FQNNGV. CDR3 coding DNA: TGTGCCAGCAGCGCCGACAGCAATGAGCAGTTCTTC. It specifies CASSADSNEQFF.

The CDR3 region has the DNA TGTGCCAGCTCACCACGTAGCGGGAGGAACACCGGGGAGCTGTTTTTT. This encodes CASSPRSGRNTGELFF. This rearrangement joins TRBV18 to TRBJ2-2; 9 positions agree with TRBD2. The CDR3 extends over 16 amino acids. CDR1 is KGHSH, CDR2 LQKENI, per germline. J was trimmed by 1 base and V by 1 base; bases with no gene match: 1.

V usage is TRBV7-2 and J usage is TRBJ1-2; tentative D call: TRBD1 (5 bases). Germline V gene data show CDR1 as SGHTA and CDR2 as FQGNSA. The V end was cut by 0 bases, the J end by 2 bases, with 7 bases between. This CDR3 has 14 residues. The CDR3 coding sequence is TGTGCCAGCAGCTTAGCCCAGGGAAACTATGGCTACACCTTC. Translation: CASSLAQGNYGYTF.

This clone was seen ten or more times. The V and J genes are TRBV9 and TRBJ2-7, with 7 bases matching TRBD1. The length of the CDR3 is 15 residues. With V trimmed by 3 bases and J by 7 bases, 13 bases remained unmatched. Germline CDR1 and CDR2: SGDLS and YYNGEE. The CDR3 spells CASSATGQRLGEQYF. CDR3 DNA: TGTGCCAGCAGCGCCACGGGACAGAGATTGGGAGAGCAGTACTTC.

The CDR3 region has the DNA TGTGCCAGCAGCCCTCCCTCAGGGGGCTACACCTTC. Its protein is CASSPPSGGYTF. J is TRBJ1-2 and V is TRBV28; weak D call: TRBD1 (5 bases). This CDR3 spans 12 amino acids. Looked up from germline, CDR1 is MDHEN and CDR2 is SYDVKM. Trimming removed 6 bases at V and 8 bases at J, with 13 bases between.

The chain recombines TRBV4-2 with TRBJ2-2; 16 bases agree with TRBD2. The ends lost 3 bases at V and 2 bases at J; junction bases unmatched: 3. In germline, CDR1 is LGHNA, CDR2 YNFKEQ. This CDR3 has 18 amino acids. As DNA, the CDR3 is TGTGCCAGCAGCCAGGGACTAGCGGGAGGGCCCAACACCGGGGAGCTGTTTTTT. This gives the protein CASSQGLAGGPNTGELFF.

V usage is TRBV27 and J usage is TRBJ1-5; possible D gene TRBD1, 5 bases. The CDR3 totals 16 residues. Germline V gene data show CDR1 as MNHEY and CDR2 as SMNVEV (reference sequence). Deletions cut 10 bases from V and 0 bases from J, with 19 bases between. The CDR3 spells CATGSAGGGSNQPQHF. CDR3 DNA sequence: TGTGCCACGGGGTCCGCGGGCGGGGGTAGCAATCAGCCCCAGCATTTT.

V is TRBV19 and J is TRBJ2-5; 11 positions agree with TRBD2. Per the germline V gene, CDR1 is LNHDA and CDR2 is SQIVND (reference sequence). The V segment lost 2 bases and the J segment 4 bases; nucleotides outside the gene matches: 6. The CDR3 totals 16 residues. The CDR3 here is CASSISRLAGLETQYF. The CDR3 DNA follows: TGTGCCAGTAGTATAAGCAGACTAGCGGGACTAGAGACCCAGTACTTC.

This sequence joins TRBV2 and TRBJ1-1; perhaps TRBD1 as D (6 bases). The V and J ends lost 6 bases and 3 bases respectively, with 14 bases between them. The germline gives CDR1 SNHLY, CDR2 FYNNEI. This CDR3 has 14 residues. The CDR3 region is CASSSDQGYTEAFF. In nucleotides, the CDR3 is TGTGCCAGCAGCTCTGACCAGGGGTACACTGAAGCTTTCTTT.

The chain uses TRBV4-1 and TRBJ1-2, with D perhaps TRBD1 (6 bases). Between the trimmed V and J ends, which lost 0 bases and 8 bases, there was a span of 16 bases. The CDR3 runs to 15 residues. Germline loops: CDR1 MGHRA, CDR2 YSYEKL. The CDR3 spells CASSQDPTGPSGYTF. The CDR3 DNA sequence: TGCGCCAGCAGCCAAGATCCTACAGGGCCTTCGGGCTACACCTTC.

The chain uses TRBV2 and TRBJ1-1; 12 positions match TRBD1. Trimming removed 9 bases from V and 8 bases from J; junction bases left unmatched: 13. In germline, CDR1 is SNHLY, CDR2 FYNNEI. This CDR3 contains 15 residues. The CDR3 here is CASTRTGTGGSEAFF. CDR3 sequence (DNA): TGTGCCAGTACTCGTACCGGGACAGGGGGCTCGGAAGCTTTCTTT.

This clone has a handful of counts. The chain combines TRBV14 with TRBJ2-5; 12 bases map to TRBD2. This CDR3 has 15 amino acids. Germline V gives CDR1 SGHDN, CDR2 FVKESK. Unmatched junction bases numbered 6, after V lost 3 bases and J lost 7 bases. The CDR3 spells CASSQETSGRGTQYF. CDR3 DNA sequence: TGTGCCAGCAGCCAGGAGACTAGCGGGAGAGGGACCCAGTACTTC.

This chain uses TRBV28 with TRBJ1-1; 10 bases are a match to TRBD1. This CDR3 has 15 residues. V lost 2 bases to trimming and J lost 4 bases; unmatched junction nucleotides: 4. CDR1 is MDHEN and CDR2 is SYDVKM in the germline V gene. CDR3: CASSLPGQGTTEAFF. The CDR3 nucleotides read TGTGCCAGCAGTTTACCGGGACAGGGGACCACTGAAGCTTTCTTT.

V and J are TRBV30 and TRBJ2-5; D may be TRBD2 (6 bases). The germline V gene has CDR1 GTSNPN and CDR2 SVGIG (reference sequence). Deletions cut 1 base from V and 3 bases from J, with 6 bases between. The CDR3 has 12 residues. CDR3 nucleotide sequence: TGTGCCTGGAGTGGGGAGGAAGAGACCCAGTACTTC. Encoded protein: CAWSGEEETQYF. The variable domain in full, completed from reference TRBV30 and TRBJ2-5, reads SQTIHQWPATLVQPVGSPLSLECTVEGTSNPNLYWYRQAAGRGLQLLFYSVGIGQISSEVPQNLSASRPQDRQFILSSKKLLLSDSGFYLCAWSGEEETQYFGPGTRLLVL.

The CDR3 protein is CASTFAGTGENIQYF. The DNA of the CDR3 is TGTGCCAGCACCTTTGCCGGGACAGGGGAAAACATTCAGTACTTC. V usage is TRBV6-5 and J usage is TRBJ2-4, with 10 positions matching TRBD1. This CDR3 contains 15 residues. Unmatched junction bases numbered 8, after V lost 7 bases and J lost 5 bases. CDR1 and CDR2 (germline): MNHEY, SVGAGI.